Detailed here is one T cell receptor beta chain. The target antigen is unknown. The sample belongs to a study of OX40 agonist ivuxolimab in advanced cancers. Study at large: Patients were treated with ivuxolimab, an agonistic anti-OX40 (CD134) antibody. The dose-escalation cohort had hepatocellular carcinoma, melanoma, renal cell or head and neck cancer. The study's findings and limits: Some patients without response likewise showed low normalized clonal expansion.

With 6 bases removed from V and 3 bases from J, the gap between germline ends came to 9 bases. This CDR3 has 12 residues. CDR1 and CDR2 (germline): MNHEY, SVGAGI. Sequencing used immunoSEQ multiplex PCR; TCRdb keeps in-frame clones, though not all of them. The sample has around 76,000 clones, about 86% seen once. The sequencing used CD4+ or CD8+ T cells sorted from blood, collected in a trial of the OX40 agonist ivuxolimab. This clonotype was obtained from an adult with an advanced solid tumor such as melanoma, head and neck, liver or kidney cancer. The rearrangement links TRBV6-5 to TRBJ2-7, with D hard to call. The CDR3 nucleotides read TGTGCCAGCAGCCGAACAAGCTACGAGCAGTACTTC. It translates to CASSRTSYEQYF.